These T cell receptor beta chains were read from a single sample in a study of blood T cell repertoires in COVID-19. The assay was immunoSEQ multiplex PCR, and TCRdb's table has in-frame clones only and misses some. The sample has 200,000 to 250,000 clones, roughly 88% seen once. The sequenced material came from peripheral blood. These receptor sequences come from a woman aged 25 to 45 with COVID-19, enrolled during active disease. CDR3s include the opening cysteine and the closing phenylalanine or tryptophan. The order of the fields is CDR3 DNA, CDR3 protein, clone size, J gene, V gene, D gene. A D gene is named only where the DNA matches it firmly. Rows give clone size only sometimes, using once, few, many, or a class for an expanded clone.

TGTGCCAGTAGTATCTTGGGCAACACCGGGGAGCTGTTTTTT CASSILGNTGELFF NA TRBJ2-2 TRBV19 NA
TGTGCCAGCAGTGCCCCGGGACTAGCGGGGGACGAGCAGTACTTC CASSAPGLAGDEQYF NA TRBJ2-7 TRBV28 TRBD2
TGTGCCAGCAGCTTCGGACAGAGCTACAATGAGCAGTTCTTC CASSFGQSYNEQFF NA TRBJ2-1 TRBV11-3 NA
TGTGCCAGTAGCCCCCAGGCGGGGAGAGGAAGGTACACTGAAGCTTTCTTT CASSPQAGRGRYTEAFF NA TRBJ1-1 TRBV19 NA
TGTGCCAGCAGCCCCTACTATCCCGATGGAGTTAGCACAGATACGCAGTATTTT CASSPYYPDGVSTDTQYF NA TRBJ2-3 TRBV3-1/TRBV3-2 NA
TGCGCCAGCAGCCCCGGGACTACATCCTACAATGAGCAGTTCTTC CASSPGTTSYNEQFF few TRBJ2-1 TRBV5-1 TRBD2
TGTGCCAGCAGCTCGGGGATGAACACTGAAGCTTTCTTT CASSSGMNTEAFF NA TRBJ1-1 TRBV7-2 NA
TGTGCCAGCAGCTTAGAGGGACAGGTCCTCGAGACCCAGTACTTC CASSLEGQVLETQYF NA TRBJ2-5 TRBV7-2 TRBD1
TGTGCCAGTAGTATCTCCTTTTCGAACACTGAAGCTTTCTTT CASSISFSNTEAFF NA TRBJ1-1 TRBV19 NA
TGTGCCAGCAGTACCCCGGGGGAGGCGTACACCTTC CASSTPGEAYTF NA TRBJ1-2 TRBV6-5 NA
TGTGCCAGCAGGCGCGGGGGGGCCCTATCCTACGAGCAGTACTTC CASRRGGALSYEQYF NA TRBJ2-7 TRBV27 TRBD2
TGCGCCAGCAGCTTGGGAGCGGGGGTATCCTACAATGAGCAGTTCTTC CASSLGAGVSYNEQFF once TRBJ2-1 TRBV5-1 TRBD2
TGTGCCAGCAGTGAAGCGAACAGGGCAAGGCTCCTCCACTTT CASSEANRARLLHF NA TRBJ1-6 TRBV2 NA
TGTGCCAGCAGTTCCGTAGCGTCTAGCACAGATACGCAGTATTTT CASSSVASSTDTQYF NA TRBJ2-3 TRBV27 NA
TGTGCCAGCAGTTTACCAGCGGGGTATGAAGAGACCCAGTACTTC CASSLPAGYEETQYF NA TRBJ2-5 TRBV28 TRBD2
TGTGCCAGCAGGCTGGGGGGGGGAAGAGAGACCCAGTACTTC CASRLGGGRETQYF NA TRBJ2-5 TRBV28 TRBD2
TGCGCCAGCAGTGGGGGGACCACAGATACGCAGTATTTT CASSGGTTDTQYF NA TRBJ2-3 TRBV5-1 NA
TGTGCCAGCTCACCGAGCGGGGGGGCGTCCGGGGCCAACGTCCTGACTTTC CASSPSGGASGANVLTF NA TRBJ2-6 TRBV18 TRBD2
TGTGCCAGCAGCTTAACTTCTCCCGGGGGAGGGAATCAGCCCCAGCATTTT CASSLTSPGGGNQPQHF NA TRBJ1-5 TRBV11-2 NA
TGCGCCAGCAGTGAGTCGAGACAGGGGGATCAGCCCCAGCATTTT CASSESRQGDQPQHF once TRBJ1-5 TRBV10-2 TRBD1
TGTGCCAGCAGCCTTAACACCGGGGAGCTGTTTTTT CASSLNTGELFF many TRBJ2-2 TRBV11-2 NA
TGTGCCATCAGTGAGTCTTTCAGAAGGGGAAACTATGGCTACACCTTC CAISESFRRGNYGYTF NA TRBJ1-2 TRBV10-3 NA
TGTGCCAGCAGCGTAGGGACAGATTTTAACTATGGCTACACCTTC CASSVGTDFNYGYTF NA TRBJ1-2 TRBV9 NA